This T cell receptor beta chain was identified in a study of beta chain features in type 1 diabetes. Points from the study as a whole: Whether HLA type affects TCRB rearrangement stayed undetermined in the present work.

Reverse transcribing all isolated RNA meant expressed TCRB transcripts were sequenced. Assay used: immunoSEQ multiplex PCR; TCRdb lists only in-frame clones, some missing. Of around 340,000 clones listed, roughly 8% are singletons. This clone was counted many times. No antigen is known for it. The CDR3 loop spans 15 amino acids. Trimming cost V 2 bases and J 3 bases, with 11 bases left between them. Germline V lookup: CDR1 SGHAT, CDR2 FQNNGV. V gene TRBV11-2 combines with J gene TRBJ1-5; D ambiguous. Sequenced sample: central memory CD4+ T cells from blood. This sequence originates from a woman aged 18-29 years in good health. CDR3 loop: CASSLRAGLNQPQHF. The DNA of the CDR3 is TGTGCCAGCAGCTTACGGGCAGGCCTCAATCAGCCCCAGCATTTT.